This T cell receptor (beta chain) was recovered during a study of blood T cell repertoires in COVID-19. Study overall: Acute and convalescent COVID-19 specimens originated in the United States, Italy and Spain. Sample material is recorded as cDNA or gDNA derived from T cells, B-cell-depleted T cells, or PBMCs.

The germline V gene has CDR1 MNHEY and CDR2 SVGAGI. Trimming took off 1 base at V and 8 bases at J, with 11 bases between the two ends. There are 13 residues in the CDR3. Seattle-derived patients entered the study during active infection and were followed longitudinally. Original handling: Scientists estimated how many nucleated cells there were by amplifying reference gene primers. TCRdb keeps only in-frame clones here, not all; method: immunoSEQ multiplex PCR. The DNA gave D and trimming, while V, J and clone size come from that table. Of 220,000 or so clones detected, about 81% appear once; the ten largest clones hold approximately 7.6%.

The origin of this receptor is an elderly woman with COVID-19, enrolled during active disease. The chain links TRBV6-5 to TRBJ1-2, with D perhaps matching TRBD1 (5 bases). Sample: peripheral blood. CDR3 protein: CASSYLGRAGYTF. The CDR3 DNA is TGTGCCAGCAGTTACTTGGGCAGGGCCGGCTACACCTTC.